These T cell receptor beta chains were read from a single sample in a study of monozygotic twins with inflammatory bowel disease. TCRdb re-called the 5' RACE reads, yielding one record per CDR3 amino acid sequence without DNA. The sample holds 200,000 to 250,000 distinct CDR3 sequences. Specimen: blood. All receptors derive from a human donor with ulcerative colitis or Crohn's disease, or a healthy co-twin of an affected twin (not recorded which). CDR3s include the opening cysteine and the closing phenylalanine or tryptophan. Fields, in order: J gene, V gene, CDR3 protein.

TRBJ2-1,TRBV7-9,CASSLEVLKWQFF
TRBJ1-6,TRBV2,CASQTYNSPLHF
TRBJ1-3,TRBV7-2,CASSYQGGAGNTIYF
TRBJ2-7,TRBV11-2,CASSLETGALRGGYEQYF
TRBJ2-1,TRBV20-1,CSARDVDNEQFF
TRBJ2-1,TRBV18,CASSLLAGGPSSYNEQFF
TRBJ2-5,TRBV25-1,CASSSGTARWETQYF
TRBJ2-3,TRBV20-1,CSARGGTDTQYF
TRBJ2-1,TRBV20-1,CSARDYQRGYNEQFF
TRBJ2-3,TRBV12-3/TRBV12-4,CASRVPGPITDTQYF
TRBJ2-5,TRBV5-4,CASSLGQGFQETQYF
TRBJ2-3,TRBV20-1,CSALHRLDTQYF
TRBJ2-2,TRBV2,CASMGPGNTGELFF
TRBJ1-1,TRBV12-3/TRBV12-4,CASSLTWMGTEAFF
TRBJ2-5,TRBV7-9,CASSAQDLRVVTPYF
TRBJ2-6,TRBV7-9,CASSFGGPSGANVLTF
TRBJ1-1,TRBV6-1,CASRGANVENTEAFF
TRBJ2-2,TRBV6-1,CASLTSVSNTGELFF
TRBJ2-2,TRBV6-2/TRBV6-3,CASSGLTTNTGELFF
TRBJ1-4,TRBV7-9,CASSITGQGTGELFF
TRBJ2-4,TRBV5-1,CASSPRTSGGPYAAKNIQYF
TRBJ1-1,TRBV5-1,CASSYNKGTEAFF